This T cell receptor beta chain emerged from a study of blood T cell repertoires in COVID-19. TCRdb's table, derived via immunoSEQ multiplex PCR, lists solely in-frame clones and lacks some. The sample lists about 230,000 clones; approximately 89% were seen once. Cohort placement rested on clinical history that participants reported themselves. The material sequenced was PBMCs or T cells enriched from blood (not recorded which). This receptor was taken from a woman aged 35 to 49 with acute COVID-19.

The CDR3 reads CASSPREGGTDTQYF. The CDR3, as DNA: TGTGCCAGCAGCCCACGGGAGGGGGGCACAGATACGCAGTATTTT. The rearrangement joins TRBV9 to TRBJ2-3, with TRBD2 matching over 8 bases. This CDR3 is built from 15 residues. After removal of 4 bases from V and 1 base from J, the junction contained 5 bases not matched to a gene. Germline-derived CDR1 and CDR2 are SGDLS and YYNGEE.